This section outlines one T cell receptor (beta chain) sequence together with its context. The CDR3 runs to 13 residues. From germline, CDR1 is LNHDA and CDR2 SQIVND (reference sequence). Trimming removed 7 bases from V and 3 bases from J, with 10 bases in between. The data are from a study of shared clonotypes between healthy human individuals. The data were produced by immunoSEQ multiplex PCR, yet TCRdb's version contains in-frame clones alone and is incomplete. The sample includes 2 million to 2.5 million clones, approximately 95% seen only once; the top ten take under 0.45%. The TCR sequence derives from a man aged 18 to 29 in good health. Some clones in this sample may be carry-over from other donors' samples. This sequence joins TRBV19 and TRBJ1-5; D not certain. The sequenced sample consisted of naive CD4+ T cells from PBMCs. The subset was: CD45RA+ positively selected. CDR3 loop: CASKDGINQPQHF. The CDR3 DNA reads as TGTGCCAGTAAGGACGGAATCAATCAGCCCCAGCATTTT.